One and the same sample provided the 15 T cell receptor beta chains below, sequenced in a study of blood T cell repertoires in COVID-19. TCRdb's table, derived via immunoSEQ multiplex PCR, lists solely in-frame clones and lacks some. The sample includes 140,000 or so clones, 70% to 85% seen only once; the top ten take around 8.4%. The sequencing sample was made of PBMCs or T cells enriched from blood (not recorded which). Receptors were obtained from a man aged 50 or older who had recovered from COVID-19.

This chain uses TRBV11-2 with TRBJ1-2; D remains ambiguous. Germline V gene data show CDR1 as SGHAT and CDR2 as FQNNGV. The CDR3 contains 15 residues. With 0 bases removed from V and 8 bases from J, the gap between germline ends came to 16 bases. This CDR3 is CASSLDLARLWGYTF. The CDR3 region has the DNA TGTGCCAGCAGCTTAGATCTGGCCAGGCTATGGGGCTACACCTTC.

The chain employs TRBV9 and TRBJ1-5; 7 bases align to TRBD1. This CDR3 is built from 16 residues. Trimming took 4 bases from V and 4 from J; bases not matched to a gene: 11. Germline V lookup: CDR1 SGDLS, CDR2 YYNGEE. The CDR3 DNA sequence: TGTGCCAGCAGCCCTGAGGCCGGGACAGATAATCAGCCCCAGCATTTT. Its protein product is CASSPEAGTDNQPQHF.

The V and J genes are TRBV24-1 and TRBJ1-5; a weak D match, TRBD1 (5 bases). The germline gives CDR1 KGHDR, CDR2 SFDVKD. V gave up 5 bases and J gave up 4 bases, with 8 bases separating them. The CDR3 has 13 amino acids. The DNA for the CDR3 is TGTGCCACCAGTGGTGGGGGGAATCAGCCCCAGCATTTT. It is translated as CATSGGGNQPQHF.

V gene TRBV2 combines with J gene TRBJ1-6; D unclear. Per the germline V gene, CDR1 is SNHLY and CDR2 is FYNNEI. The CDR3 contains 16 residues. Between the trimmed V and J ends, which lost 7 bases and 5 bases, there was a span of 18 bases. This CDR3 reads CASTIKRPDNNSPLHF. In DNA form, the CDR3 reads TGTGCCAGCACTATCAAGAGGCCAGATAATAATTCACCCCTCCACTTT.

V usage is TRBV6-6 and J usage is TRBJ2-1, with 8 bases that match TRBD1. Germline-derived CDR1 and CDR2 are MNHNY and SVGAGI (reference sequence). V lost 4 bases to trimming and J lost 3 bases; unmatched junction nucleotides: 5. The CDR3 length is 15 residues. The CDR3 sequence is CASSSGTGFYNEQFF. The CDR3 nucleotides are TGTGCCAGCAGTTCCGGGACAGGCTTCTACAATGAGCAGTTCTTC.

This clone has a single count. The rearrangement links TRBV18 to TRBJ1-5, with D unclear. Germline CDR1 is KGHSH and CDR2 is LQKENI. The CDR3 covers 13 residues. V lost 3 bases and J 4 bases, leaving 7 bases between the germline ends. As DNA, the CDR3 is TGTGCCAGCTCACCCGCCGGGAATCAGCCCCAGCATTTT. It encodes CASSPAGNQPQHF.

This chain uses TRBV5-8 with TRBJ1-3, with 8 bases matching TRBD1. The germline CDR1 and CDR2 sequences are SGHTS and YDEGEE. The CDR3 has 16 amino acids. V dropped 4 bases and J dropped 0; count of bases not matched to a gene: 6. The CDR3 nucleotides are TGTGCCAGCAGCAAGGACAGGGCTAACTCTGGAAACACCATATATTTT. Translation gives CASSKDRANSGNTIYF.

The rearrangement uses TRBV7-8 and TRBJ1-1; D is possibly TRBD1 (5 bases). In germline, CDR1 is SGHVS, CDR2 FQNEAQ. Trimming pared 5 bases from V and 0 bases from J, leaving 10 bases between. The CDR3 length is 14 residues. In nucleotides, the CDR3 is TGTGCCAGCAGCCGAGACAGTCTGAACACTGAAGCTTTCTTT. Its protein is CASSRDSLNTEAFF.

The sample holds a few counts of this clone. This chain joins TRBV6-5 and TRBJ2-1, with 7 bases aligning to TRBD2. This CDR3 is 15 amino acids long. Germline CDR1 reads MNHEY; CDR2 reads SVGAGI. Trimming removed 2 bases from V and 3 bases from J; junction bases left unmatched: 4. The CDR3 region has the DNA TGTGCCAGCAGTTACCGACTAGCTGACTACAATGAGCAGTTCTTC. It is translated as CASSYRLADYNEQFF.

This clone came up a few times. The chain couples TRBV7-2 to TRBJ1-2; D uncertain. With 5 bases removed from V and 6 bases from J, the gap between germline ends came to 16 bases. Germline CDR1 is SGHTA and CDR2 is FQGNSA. This CDR3 region has 14 residues. The chain's CDR3 is CASSPYIARDGYTF. CDR3 bases: TGTGCCAGCAGCCCGTATATAGCGAGAGATGGCTACACCTTC.

J is TRBJ1-6 and V is TRBV19, with 7 bases lining up with TRBD1. CDR3 length equals 15 residues. The trim removed 3 bases at V and 7 bases at J, leaving 6 bases unmatched. Germline V gene sequence: CDR1 LNHDA, CDR2 SQIVND (reference sequence). The CDR3 DNA sequence: TGTGCCAGTAGTATTGGCACAGGGGCGAATTCACCCCTCCACTTT. Encoded protein: CASSIGTGANSPLHF.

The V call is TRBV28, the J call TRBJ2-5; 8 bases line up with TRBD1. The CDR3 loop spans 17 amino acids. CDR1 and CDR2 (germline): MDHEN, SYDVKM. With V trimmed by 3 bases and J by 0 bases, 9 bases remained unmatched. CDR3 in amino acids: CASSLWDRKAYQETQYF. In DNA form, the CDR3 reads TGTGCCAGCAGTTTGTGGGACAGGAAAGCGTACCAAGAGACCCAGTACTTC.

The V and J genes are TRBV4-3 and TRBJ2-7, with D possibly being TRBD2 (6 bases). The length of the CDR3 is 13 residues. The V end was cut by 2 bases, the J end by 5 bases, with 10 bases between. Germline V CDR1 and CDR2: LGHNA, YSLEER. CDR3 sequence: CASSQSTGDEQYF. Written as DNA, the CDR3 is TGCGCCAGCAGCCAATCCACGGGGGACGAGCAGTACTTC.

This clone was detected only a few times. The J gene is TRBJ1-4, the V gene TRBV28, with 8 bases identical to TRBD1. Trimming at V came to 7 bases and at J to 8 bases, leaving 15 bases not matched to a gene. This CDR3 comprises 16 residues. Germline CDR1 and CDR2: MDHEN and SYDVKM. CDR3 sequence (DNA): TGTGCCAGCACCGCTCTATCAGGGAACAGGGGGGAAAAACTGTTTTTT. The encoded protein is CASTALSGNRGEKLFF.

This clone was seen only a few times. J is TRBJ1-6 and V is TRBV7-9, with 7 nucleotides matching TRBD1. This CDR3 region has 14 residues. Germline V gene lookup returns CDR1 SEHNR and CDR2 FQNEAQ (reference sequence). J lost 5 bases, V lost 8 bases, and 6 bases had no gene match. This CDR3 reads CASCGDSNNSPLHF. As DNA, the CDR3 is TGTGCCAGCTGTGGGGACAGTAATAATTCACCCCTCCACTTT.